The clone carrying this TCR beta chain was seen at least ten times. Its antigen remains unknown. These data are taken from a study of T-cell reconstitution after alpha-beta-depleted transplantation in children. Library preparation (for TCRbeta) was performed with unique molecular identifiers. TCRdb called the PCR reads again in MiXCR, with one record for every CDR3 protein. This repertoire shows some 300,000 distinct CDR3 sequences, around 10% found once; its top ten account for approximately 7.6%. Study-wide results and caveats: T-cell counts and diversity were attributed mostly to newly produced T cells one year after transplant. Two months or so post-transplant, alpha-beta T cells reportedly derived from several hundred expanded graft clones. Surviving recipient T cells and thymic progenitors underlay high day-60 TCRbeta diversity in some patients.

Germline V gene data show CDR1 as SGHRS and CDR2 as YFSETQ. The CDR3 runs 19 residues. V was pared by 4 bases and J by 2 bases, with 17 bases of the junction left unmatched. This sequence joins TRBV5-1 and TRBJ2-3; 9 bases fit TRBD2. The TCR comes from a boy in the first two years of life with acute myeloid leukemia, due to receive a stem cell transplant. The source material was PBMCs, sampled before TCRalphabeta/CD19-depleted stem cell transplant. CDR3 in amino acids: CASSPGVMGSGGTTDTQYF. For the CDR3, the DNA is TGCGCCAGCAGCCCCGGGGTGATGGGTAGCGGGGGAACCACAGATACGCAGTATTTT. Full variable domain (outside the CDR3, taken from reference TRBV5-1 and TRBJ2-3): KAGVTQTPRYLIKTRGQQVTLSCSPISGHRSVSWYQQTPGQGLQFLFEYFSETQRNKGNFPGRFSGRQFSNSRSEMNVSTLELGDSALYLCASSPGVMGSGGTTDTQYFGPGTRLTVL.